This T cell receptor beta chain is drawn from a study of CD8+CD57+ T cells in acquired aplastic anemia. Study-wide background: Isolated CD4+ and CD8+ cells, once sorted, yielded DNA averaging about 3 ug. Broader study findings: Almost 30 sequences, all CD8+ CDR3, were shared between patients and controls.

Flow cytometry had shown expanded CD8+CD57+ cells in the patients chosen for sequencing. The CDR3 sequence is 14 residues long. V lost 7 bases and J 7 bases, leaving 14 bases between the germline ends. Germline values: CDR1 SNHLY, CDR2 FYNNEI. Many counts were recorded for this clonotype. Its specificity is unknown. CDR3 and TCR beta VDJ profiling relied on genomic DNA as the template. TCRdb itself ran the reads through MiXCR, one entry per CDR3 protein. The sample carries approximately 470,000 distinct CDR3 sequences, approximately 33% recorded once. The chain joins TRBV2 to TRBJ1-6; no firm D call. The sequencing sample was made of sorted CD4+, CD8+, or CD8+CD57+ T cells (not recorded which) from PBMCs. The TCR was taken from a human donor with aplastic anemia. The CDR3 bases are TGTGCCAGCAAAGTTTTCAGAGCAAATTCACCCCTCCACTTT. Its protein is CASKVFRANSPLHF.